This TCR beta chain was sequenced in a study of blood T cell repertoires in COVID-19. On the study more broadly: PBMCs, B-cell-depleted T cells, or T cells were the source of the cDNA or gDNA that made up the material.

Seattle's cohort entered during active infection and was followed longitudinally. Original data processing: Estimation of nucleated cell counts was performed using reference gene primer amplification. Here immunoSEQ multiplex PCR was the method, and the copy in TCRdb shows in-frame clones only, minus some. That table gives V, J and clone size, and the DNA gave D and trimming. This repertoire shows 250,000 to 350,000 clones, 85% to 90% found once; its top ten account for roughly 2.9%. The TCR originated in a woman aged 30 to 39 with COVID-19, enrolled during active disease. Sequenced: peripheral blood.

Here the CDR3 reads CASSQTDRAEAFF. The CDR3, as DNA: TGTGCCAGCAGCCAGACCGACAGGGCCGAAGCTTTCTTT. The genes are TRBV25-1 and TRBJ1-1; 7 bases match TRBD1. V shed 6 bases, J shed 8 bases, and the junction held 9 bases outside the gene matches. CDR3 size: 13 residues. CDR1 and CDR2 (germline): MGHDK, SYGVNS.